This TCR beta chain is from a study of cytomegalovirus exposure and HLA in healthy donors. Study-wide background: Falling in the Caucasian-associated ancestry cluster were 81% of approximately 410 genotyped donors.

It was with 60 Vbeta and 13 Jbeta primers that the PCR ran. Sequenced by immunoSEQ multiplex PCR; TCRdb stores in-frame clones only, minus some. The sample has about 120,000 clones, about four fifths seen once. The CDR3 is made up of 13 amino acids. Per the germline V gene, CDR1 is LNHDA and CDR2 is SQIVND (reference sequence). Losses at the gene ends were 7 bases for V and 3 bases for J; bases not matched to a gene: 4. About this clone itself: Its antigen is undetermined.

General study points: Available immune exposure information was restricted to CMV serostatus only. In a later analysis, several top co-occurrence clusters appeared linked to parvovirus B19, influenza, CMV and Epstein-Barr virus. For most TCR sequences rarity was the rule, although some public TCRs occurred in many donors.

The chain couples TRBV19 to TRBJ2-3, with 7 positions matching TRBD1. The sequenced sample consisted of PBMCs. The TCR comes from a man aged 30 to 45 in good health and CMV-seropositive. This CDR3 reads CASMWTGTDTQYF. The CDR3, as DNA: TGTGCCAGTATGTGGACAGGAACAGATACGCAGTATTTT.